This T cell receptor beta chain is from a study of cytomegalovirus exposure and HLA in healthy donors (dated by TCRdb to about 2017). Regarding the study in general: According to a later analysis, the roughly 130 validation repertoires were produced on the same platform as the roughly 700 repertoires of the first cohort. The study aimed to test whether signatures of past pathogen exposure could be identified by cataloging public T cell receptors. Besides the first cohort of hundreds of subjects, a separate validation cohort made up of roughly 130 different subjects was used. To predict cytomegalovirus infection status, the study combined high-throughput TCR immunosequencing, statistical association of individual TCRs with disease status, and machine learning.

Donors formed part of the validation cohort, which comprised about 130 subjects and was distinct from the first cohort of 550 to 850 subjects. Library preparation used the immunoSEQ multiplex PCR assay. Under the source paper's analysis protocol: A statistical classification framework was built to diagnose cytomegalovirus status from the catalog of TCR beta chain sequences. TCRdb holds this immuneACCESS table with in-frame rearrangements only. Some clones are missing; in checked studies, unresolved V genes explain under half, and the rest has no known cause. The V and J calls and the clone size are those of that table, but D and trimming were determined from the DNA. This sample lists around 150,000 clones; roughly 80% were detected once. In total, the top ten clones hold 10% to 13% of the sample. In this sample, this clone turned up once. No cognate antigen has been identified for it. No much larger clonotype is one base removed from it; base qualities were not supplied.

Paper-wide results and their limitations: While some public TCRs were present in many individuals, most TCR sequences turned up only very rarely across donors. In the study, approximately 150 TCR beta chains were listed as associated with cytomegalovirus. In a later analysis, TCRs clustered in the first cohort were found to also tend to co-occur in the 120 or so validation repertoires, with approximately 94% of cluster scores above 0. The authors suggested that the approach could potentially be generalized to other disease states and immunological phenotypes. Cytomegalovirus status was reported to be diagnosed by the classifier with high specificity and sensitivity in both the original and validation cohorts. A later analysis lacked HLA typing for the validation cohort, so it scored co-occurrence in that cohort across all 110 or so repertoires. In vitro tests confirmed that a few of the cytomegalovirus-associated TCR beta chains recognize cytomegalovirus antigens.

Specimen: PBMCs. The TCR originated in a man aged 25-45 years in good health and CMV-seropositive.

The DNA sequence reads TGTGCCAGCACCTCCGGGGGTCTTTCGTCAGGAAAACTGTTTTTT. Translated, this gives CASTSGGLSSGKLFF. The sequence links TRBV28 to TRBJ1-4, with TRBD1 tentatively as D gene (5 bases match). V is cut by 7 bases and J by 10 bases, and the space between the germline ends is 22 bases. From a lookup of the germline V gene, CDR1 and CDR2 are MDHEN and SYDVKM. The CDR3 has 15 amino acids, counting the end cysteine and phenylalanine. Only the CDR3 DNA is retained, 45 bases long and in frame from the first base.